This TCR beta chain emerged from a study of blood T cells in healthy people across ages. Notes on the study in general: PBMCs left unsorted prevented a conclusive naive versus antigen-experienced comparison. Possibly confounding the expanded clonotype changes was the fact that donor CMV status was unknown.

The CDR3 totals 16 residues. Germline V CDR1 and CDR2: SEHNR, FQNEAQ (reference sequence). J gave up 1 base and V 6 bases, and 9 bases lay outside the gene matches. A sample-barcoded 5' primer and a J-beta primer mix were used in a second PCR of roughly 6 to 11 cycles. Through a template-switch adaptor with 12 random nucleotides, each cDNA molecule received a tag. TCRdb called the 5' RACE reads again in MiXCR, with one record for every CDR3 protein. The table shows 1,100,000 or so distinct CDR3 sequences, with 45% occurring only once. As regards this clonotype: Its target is unknown.

Each donor supplied around 10 milliliters of peripheral blood. The receptor was isolated from a woman aged 55 to 70 in good health. This chain joins TRBV7-9 and TRBJ1-5; 7 nucleotides line up with TRBD1. Material for sequencing was blood. This CDR3 reads CASSRHGTASNQPQHF. The CDR3 region has the DNA TGTGCCAGCAGTCGACACGGGACAGCAAGCAATCAGCCCCAGCATTTT.